This TCR beta chain was retrieved from a study of PD-1 blockade in classical Hodgkin lymphoma. Study-wide results and limits: Why the repertoires differ is still unclear, perhaps disease activity or prior therapy. Those achieving complete response showed baseline diversity like newly diagnosed patients.

The table came from immunoSEQ multiplex PCR; TCRdb's copy has only in-frame clones and leaves some out. The table includes around 20,000 clones, 60% to 80% detected once. This clone has more than one count but fewer than ten. The antigen is undetermined. The ends were cut back, 1 base at V and 8 bases at J, with 18 bases in the middle. CDR1 is MNHEY and CDR2 is SMNVEV in the germline V gene (reference sequence). The CDR3 sequence is 16 residues long. Time point reported: cycle 4 day 1 (C4D1), after 5 to 7 weeks of nivolumab. All trial patients relapsed after autologous stem cell transplantation. This clonotype originated in a human donor with classical Hodgkin lymphoma. The sample in question was peripheral blood mononuclear cells (PBMCs), obtained before the fourth cycle of nivolumab. This sequence joins TRBV27 and TRBJ2-1; either TRBD1 or TRBD2 may supply D (6 bases each). CDR3 amino acids: CASSLYWGAWSDEQFF. The DNA of the CDR3 is TGTGCCAGCAGTTTATATTGGGGGGCCTGGAGCGATGAGCAGTTCTTC.